Following are 17 T cell receptor beta chains from one sample sequenced in a study of T cell repertoires in cytomegalovirus infection. TCRdb recomputed calls from the reads with MiXCR, one row per CDR3 protein. The sample contains around 200,000 distinct CDR3 sequences, approximately 18% of which appear only once. Sequenced material: CD8+ T cells from PBMCs. These receptors came from a human donor in good health (CMV status not recorded). Some clones in this sample may be carry-over from other donors' samples.

This clonotype turned up a few times. The V and J genes are TRBV20-1 and TRBJ1-2; 8 positions match TRBD1. There are 19 residues in the CDR3. CDR1 and CDR2 (germline): DFQATT, SNEGSKA (reference sequence). The J segment lost 8 bases and the V segment lost 0 bases, leaving 23 bases of the junction unmatched. CDR3 residues: CSAREITRTGSIRRNGYTF. In DNA, the CDR3 is TGCAGTGCTAGAGAGATCACTCGGACAGGGTCTATTCGTCGTAACGGCTACACCTTC.

This clonotype was detected only a few times. The chain carries TRBV6-1 and TRBJ1-3; weak D call: TRBD1 (6 bases). Germline values: CDR1 MNHNS, CDR2 SASEGT. This CDR3 has 15 residues. V shed 2 bases and J shed 0 bases, with 8 bases lying between them. CDR3: CASSEQTGSGNTIYF. CDR3 DNA: TGTGCCAGCAGTGAACAGACAGGCTCTGGAAACACCATATATTTT.

This clonotype appeared a few times. The rearrangement joins TRBV12-3 or TRBV12-4 to TRBJ2-1, with D possibly called TRBD1 or TRBD2 (5 bases each). Trimming cost V 2 bases and J 4 bases, with 9 bases left between them. The CDR3 runs 14 residues. The CDR3 is CASSLSREYNEQFF. The CDR3 DNA reads TGTGCCAGCAGTTTATCCAGGGAGTACAATGAGCAGTTCTTC.

The chain has TRBV7-2 and TRBJ1-1, with no clear D. Looked up from germline, CDR1 is SGHTA and CDR2 is FQGNSA. This CDR3 spans 12 amino acids. Trimming shortened V by 4 bases and J by 6 bases, and 9 bases separated the two germline ends. The CDR3 protein is CASSYTNAEAFF. In DNA form, the CDR3 reads TGTGCCAGCAGCTACACTAACGCTGAAGCTTTCTTT.

The chain couples TRBV7-8 to TRBJ2-4; a possible D gene is TRBD1 (6 bases). V lost 5 bases and J lost 0, with 14 bases in between. This CDR3 region has 16 residues. The germline V gene has CDR1 SGHVS and CDR2 FQNEAQ. In DNA form, the CDR3 reads TGTGCCAGCAGCCCTAGGACAGAGAAAGCCAAAAACATTCAGTACTTC. Encoded protein: CASSPRTEKAKNIQYF. The entire variable domain, with the rest obtained from reference TRBV7-8 and TRBJ2-4, is as follows: GAGVSQSPRYKVAKRGQDVALRCDPISGHVSLFWYQQALGQGPEFLTYFQNEAQLDKSGLPSDRFFAERPEGSVSTLKIQRTQQEDSAVYLCASSPRTEKAKNIQYFGAGTRLSVL.

This clonotype was detected a few times. The rearrangement links TRBV7-2 to TRBJ1-2, with D maybe TRBD1 (5 bases). This CDR3 contains 15 residues. The germline gives CDR1 SGHTA, CDR2 FQGNSA. Trimming removed 3 bases from V and 0 bases from J, with 11 bases in between. The CDR3, as DNA: TGTGCCAGCAGCTTTCCCGGGGGGACTAACTATGGCTACACCTTC. This codes for CASSFPGGTNYGYTF. The full variable domain, in which reference TRBV7-2 and TRBJ1-2 provide the parts outside the CDR3, is GAGVSQSPSNKVTEKGKDVELRCDPISGHTALYWYRQSLGQGLEFLIYFQGNSAPDKSGLPSDRFSAERTGGSVSTLTIQRTQQEDSAVYLCASSFPGGTNYGYTFGSGTRLTVV.

The chain recombines TRBV28 with TRBJ2-5, with 8 bases lining up with TRBD2. Germline V lookup: CDR1 MDHEN, CDR2 SYDVKM. The J segment lost 7 bases and the V segment lost 7 bases, leaving 11 bases of the junction unmatched. The length of the CDR3 is 14 residues. CDR3 amino acids: CASTRAGADGTQYF. The CDR3 nucleotides are TGTGCCAGCACCCGAGCGGGGGCCGACGGGACCCAGTACTTC.

CDR3 in amino acids: CASSLPDHRGPRGELFF. The CDR3 bases are TGTGCCAGCAGTTTACCCGATCACAGGGGCCCGAGGGGGGAGCTGTTTTTT. This rearrangement joins TRBV27 to TRBJ2-2, with 7 bases fitting TRBD1. The CDR3 is made up of 17 amino acids. The germline V gene encodes CDR1 MNHEY and CDR2 SMNVEV (reference sequence). Trimming cost V 2 bases and J 8 bases; bases outside gene matches: 14.

CDR3 loop: CASSLEVAVSSYNEQFF. As DNA, the CDR3 is TGTGCCAGCAGCTTAGAGGTAGCGGTAAGCTCCTACAATGAGCAGTTCTTC. This chain joins TRBV7-2 and TRBJ2-1; D perhaps matches TRBD2 (6 bases). Germline V gene sequence: CDR1 SGHTA, CDR2 FQGNSA. Trimming took off 1 base at V and 0 bases at J, with 13 bases between the two ends. There are 17 residues in the CDR3. The full variable domain, in which reference TRBV7-2 and TRBJ2-1 provide the parts outside the CDR3, is GAGVSQSPSNKVTEKGKDVELRCDPISGHTALYWYRQSLGQGLEFLIYFQGNSAPDKSGLPSDRFSAERTGGSVSTLTIQRTQQEDSAVYLCASSLEVAVSSYNEQFFGPGTRLTVL.

This clonotype was counted only a few times. V gene TRBV7-9 combines with J gene TRBJ2-7; 8 bases line up with TRBD1. The J segment lost 7 bases and the V segment lost 4 bases, leaving 9 bases of the junction unmatched. CDR1 and CDR2 (germline): SEHNR, FQNEAQ (reference sequence). This CDR3 comprises 14 residues. CDR3 nucleotides: TGTGCCAGCAGCTCGCCGGACAGGGACCGGGAGCAGTACTTC. This encodes CASSSPDRDREQYF.

V usage is TRBV6-2 or TRBV6-3 and J usage is TRBJ2-3, with a tentative D call TRBD2 (5 bases). There are 14 residues in the CDR3. Per the germline V gene, CDR1 is MNHEY and CDR2 is SVGEGT. Trimming took off 7 bases at V and 5 bases at J, with 16 bases between the two ends. The CDR3 loop reads CASTSSWERDTQYF. Here the CDR3 DNA reads TGTGCCAGCACTTCAAGTTGGGAGAGAGATACGCAGTATTTT.

The chain links TRBV7-3 to TRBJ1-2; D perhaps matches TRBD1 (5 bases). Trimming removed 4 bases from V and 9 bases from J, with 15 bases in between. The CDR3 contains 13 residues. Germline assignment: CDR1 SGHTA and CDR2 FQGTGA. CDR3 nucleotide sequence: TGTGCCAGCAGCTCCCTTGGGGACGCGCGCTACACCTTC. Its protein is CASSSLGDARYTF.

This clonotype turned up a few times. A much bigger clone sits one base away, suggesting this may be a read error. The chain has TRBV7-2 and TRBJ2-7; D remains unclear. The ends were cut back, 3 bases at V and 3 bases at J, with 3 bases in the middle. The CDR3 is made up of 11 amino acids. The germline V gene encodes CDR1 SGHTA and CDR2 FQGNSA. The CDR3 region is CASSFVYEQYF. CDR3 coding DNA: TGTGCCAGCAGCTTTGTCTACGAGCAGTACTTC.

This chain uses TRBV7-6 with TRBJ2-2, with D possibly matching TRBD1 (6 bases). This CDR3 contains 15 residues. Trimming cost V 5 bases and J 4 bases, with 14 bases left between them. The germline gives CDR1 SGHVS, CDR2 FNYEAQ. Here the CDR3 reads CASSRGAGATGELFF. In DNA, the CDR3 is TGTGCCAGCAGCAGAGGGGCAGGGGCCACCGGGGAGCTGTTTTTT.

This chain joins TRBV28 and TRBJ2-7, with D maybe TRBD1 (7 bases). CDR1 is MDHEN, CDR2 SYDVKM, per germline. The CDR3 extends over 19 amino acids. Trimming cost V 3 bases and J 0 bases, with 24 bases left between them. CDR3 bases: TGTGCCAGCAGTTTCCCTGGGGCTCTTTCAGGGGGGAGCTCCTACGAGCAGTACTTC. Translated, it gives CASSFPGALSGGSSYEQYF.

This clonotype showed up just a few times. The chain employs TRBV28 and TRBJ1-5; D is perhaps TRBD1 (5 bases). Germline V gene data show CDR1 as MDHEN and CDR2 as SYDVKM. V was cut by 5 bases and J by 5 bases, with 22 bases left in between. The CDR3 consists of 17 residues. CDR3 in amino acids: CASSTYPSLWGDQPQHF. The CDR3 bases are TGTGCCAGCAGTACATACCCCTCGTTATGGGGGGATCAGCCCCAGCATTTT. The variable domain in full, with the rest retrieved from reference TRBV28 and TRBJ1-5, is DVKVTQSSRYLVKRTGEKVFLECVQDMDHENMFWYRQDPGLGLRLIYFSYDVKMKEKGDIPEGYSVSREKKERFSLILESASTNQTSMYLCASSTYPSLWGDQPQHFGDGTRLSIL.

The V and J genes are TRBV14 and TRBJ1-6; 9 nucleotides match TRBD1. CDR3 length equals 16 residues. CDR1 is SGHDN and CDR2 is FVKESK in the germline V gene. The V and J ends lost 3 bases and 6 bases, in that order; junction bases with no gene match: 6. This CDR3 is CASSHRGTGINSPLHF. The CDR3, as DNA: TGTGCCAGCAGCCACCGCGGGACAGGGATTAATTCACCCCTCCACTTT.